This T cell receptor (beta chain) was retrieved from a study of CD8+ T cells in alopecia areata. Described treatment: oral pan-JAK inhibitor, 5-10 mg twice daily. As concerns this clone: Its matching antigen is unknown.

Study results and limitations: Tofacitinib yielded significantly lower scalp clonality and fewer expanded CD8+ clones among the top 100.

The CDR3 totals 13 residues. CDR1 is SEHNR and CDR2 is FQNEAQ in the germline V gene (reference sequence). The ends were cut back, 8 bases at V and 0 bases at J, with 10 bases in the middle. Sequencing used cDNA as its template, made by extracting RNA and reverse transcribing it. Here immunoSEQ multiplex PCR was the method, and the copy in TCRdb shows in-frame clones only, minus some. This sample yields 95,000 to 120,000 clones, of which 56% are seen a single time; under 3.5% belongs to the top ten. This receptor was identified in a human donor with alopecia areata. Sequencing was performed on CD4+ T cells sorted from blood, taken at week 24, from a patient treated with tofacitinib. V is TRBV7-9 and J is TRBJ1-1, with D perhaps matching TRBD1 (5 bases). The CDR3 nucleotides are TGTGCCAGCTTCCTGGACATGAACACTGAAGCTTTCTTT. This encodes CASFLDMNTEAFF.